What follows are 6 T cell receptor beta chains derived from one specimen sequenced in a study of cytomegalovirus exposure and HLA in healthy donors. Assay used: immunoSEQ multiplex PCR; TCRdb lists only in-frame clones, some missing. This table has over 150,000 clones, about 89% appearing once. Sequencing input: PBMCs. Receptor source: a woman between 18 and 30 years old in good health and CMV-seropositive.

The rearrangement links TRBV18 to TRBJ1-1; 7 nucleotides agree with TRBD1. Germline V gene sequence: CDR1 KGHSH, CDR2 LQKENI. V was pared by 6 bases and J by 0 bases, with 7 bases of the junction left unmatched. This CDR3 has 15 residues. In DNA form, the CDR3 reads TGTGCCAGCTCGCAATCGGGACAGCTGAACACTGAAGCTTTCTTT. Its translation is CASSQSGQLNTEAFF.

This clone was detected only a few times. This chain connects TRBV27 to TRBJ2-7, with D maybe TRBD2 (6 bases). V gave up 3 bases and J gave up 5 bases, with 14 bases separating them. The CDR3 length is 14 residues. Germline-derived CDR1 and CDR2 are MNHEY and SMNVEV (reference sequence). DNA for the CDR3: TGTGCCAGCAGTTTCTCTAGCGTACGCCACGAGCAGTACTTC. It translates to CASSFSSVRHEQYF.

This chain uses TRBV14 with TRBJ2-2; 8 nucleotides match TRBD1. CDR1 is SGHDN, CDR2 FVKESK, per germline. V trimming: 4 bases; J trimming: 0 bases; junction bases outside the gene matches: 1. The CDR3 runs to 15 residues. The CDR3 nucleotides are TGTGCCAGCAGCCCACAGGGGGCGAACACCGGGGAGCTGTTTTTT. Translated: CASSPQGANTGELFF. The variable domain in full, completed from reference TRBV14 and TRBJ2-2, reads EAGVTQFPSHSVIEKGQTVTLRCDPISGHDNLYWYRRVMGKEIKFLLHFVKESKQDESGMPNNRFLAERTGGTYSTLKVQPAELEDSGVYFCASSPQGANTGELFFGEGSRLTVL.

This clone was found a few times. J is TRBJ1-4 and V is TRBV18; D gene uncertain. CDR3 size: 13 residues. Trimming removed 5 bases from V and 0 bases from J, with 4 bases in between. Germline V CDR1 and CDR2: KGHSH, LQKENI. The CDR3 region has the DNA TGTGCCAGCTCAACTGCAACTAATGAAAAACTGTTTTTT. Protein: CASSTATNEKLFF.

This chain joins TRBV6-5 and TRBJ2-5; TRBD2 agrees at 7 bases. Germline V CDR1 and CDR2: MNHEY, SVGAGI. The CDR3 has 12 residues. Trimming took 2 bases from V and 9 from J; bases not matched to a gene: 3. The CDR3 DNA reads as TGTGCCAGCAGTTACGGGGGGGAGGCCCAGTACTTC. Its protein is CASSYGGEAQYF.

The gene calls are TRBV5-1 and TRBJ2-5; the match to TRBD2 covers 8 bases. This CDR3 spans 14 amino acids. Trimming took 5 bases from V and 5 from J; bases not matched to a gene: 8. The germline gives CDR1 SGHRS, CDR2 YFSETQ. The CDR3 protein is CASSTGGTAETQYF. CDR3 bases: TGCGCCAGCAGTACGGGGGGGACGGCGGAGACCCAGTACTTC.